These 25 T cell receptor beta chains share one sample of origin, sequenced in a study of blood T cell repertoires in COVID-19. Sequenced by immunoSEQ multiplex PCR; TCRdb stores in-frame clones only, minus some. The repertoire holds over 250,000 clones, with 88% as singletons. Source material: peripheral blood. These receptors were obtained from a woman aged 40 to 50 who had recovered from COVID-19.

The chain uses TRBV20-1 and TRBJ2-1; tentative D call: TRBD1 (6 bases). The V and J ends lost 3 bases and 0 bases respectively, with 9 bases between them. CDR1 and CDR2 (germline): DFQATT, SNEGSKA (reference sequence). The CDR3 sequence is 14 residues long. This CDR3 reads CSASRGSSYNEQFF. The CDR3, as DNA: TGCAGTGCTAGTAGGGGGAGCTCCTACAATGAGCAGTTCTTC.

This clone appeared a single time. The V call is TRBV9, the J call TRBJ1-2; no definite D call. From germline, CDR1 is SGDLS and CDR2 YYNGEE. Trimming stripped 0 bases from V and 8 bases from J, with 11 bases between. The CDR3 contains 13 residues. Written as DNA, the CDR3 is TGTGCCAGCAGCGTAGCTGGCAGGTGGGGCTACACCTTC. This translates into CASSVAGRWGYTF.

This sequence joins TRBV29-1 and TRBJ2-3; TRBD2 agrees at 9 bases. From germline, CDR1 is SQVTM and CDR2 ANQGSEA. This CDR3 has 14 residues. After removal of 7 bases from V and 5 bases from J, the junction contained 10 bases not matched to a gene. The CDR3 bases are TGCAGCGCCCAGATAGCGGGAGCGGGAGATACGCAGTATTTT. It codes for CSAQIAGAGDTQYF.

This chain uses TRBV6-2 or TRBV6-3 with TRBJ1-5; D unresolved. Germline V gene lookup returns CDR1 MNHEY and CDR2 SVGEGT. V was pared by 6 bases and J by 7 bases, with 10 bases between. The CDR3 contains 12 residues. CDR3 sequence (DNA): TGTGCCAGCAGCACCACTATACAGCCCCAGCATTTT. This sequence encodes CASSTTIQPQHF.

V gene TRBV28 combines with J gene TRBJ2-1; TRBD1 matches 8 bases. The germline V gene has CDR1 MDHEN and CDR2 SYDVKM. This CDR3 contains 18 residues. V lost 2 bases to trimming and J lost 5 bases; unmatched junction nucleotides: 14. CDR3 nucleotides: TGTGCCAGCAGTTTAGGTTCCTACAGGGGGTGGGGGAACAATGAGCAGTTCTTC. As protein: CASSLGSYRGWGNNEQFF.

Regarding this clone: The sample has other DNA sequences that encode this CDR3 too. The V and J genes are TRBV30 and TRBJ1-1, with 7 bases that match TRBD1. Per the germline V gene, CDR1 is GTSNPN and CDR2 is SVGIG (reference sequence). The CDR3 is 13 amino acids. The V and J ends lost 4 bases and 0 bases, in that order; junction bases with no gene match: 2. CDR3 DNA sequence: TGTGCCTGGAACAGGGGACTGAACACTGAAGCTTTCTTT. This encodes CAWNRGLNTEAFF.

V gene TRBV6-2 or TRBV6-3 combines with J gene TRBJ2-3, with 8 bases fitting TRBD2. With V trimmed by 7 bases and J by 8 bases, 11 bases remained unmatched. The germline V gene has CDR1 MNHEY and CDR2 SVGEGT. This CDR3 is 14 amino acids long. Written as DNA, the CDR3 is TGTGCCAGCAACCCGGCGTCCGGGGGGGCTACGCAGTATTTT. Its protein is CASNPASGGATQYF.

The chain employs TRBV5-4 and TRBJ2-7, with 7 bases lining up with TRBD1. There are 14 residues in the CDR3. The germline V gene has CDR1 SGHNT and CDR2 YYREEE (reference sequence). With 4 bases clipped from V and 2 bases from J, the junction kept 6 bases outside the gene matches. The DNA for the CDR3 is TGTGCCAGCAGCGCGCCCCAGGGGGCCTACGAGCAGTACTTC. Translation gives CASSAPQGAYEQYF.

The V call is TRBV5-4, the J call TRBJ1-2; D gene ambiguous. Germline-derived CDR1 and CDR2 are SGHNT and YYREEE (reference sequence). V was trimmed by 0 bases and J by 7 bases, leaving 13 bases between them. CDR3 size: 14 residues. CDR3 DNA sequence: TGTGCCAGCAGCTTGGTTCGGGTCCGGGGTGGCTACACCTTC. This gives the protein CASSLVRVRGGYTF.

V is TRBV5-4 and J is TRBJ2-3; D perhaps matches TRBD1 (6 bases). This CDR3 has 15 residues. Trimming took off 0 bases at V and 6 bases at J, with 14 bases between the two ends. CDR1 and CDR2 (germline): SGHNT, YYREEE (reference sequence). The CDR3 reads CASSLGRGGWDTQYF. In DNA form, the CDR3 reads TGTGCCAGCAGCTTGGGCAGGGGCGGATGGGATACGCAGTATTTT.

This clone appeared a few times. The rearrangement joins TRBV30 to TRBJ1-4; possible D gene TRBD1, 5 bases. Per germline, CDR1 GTSNPN and CDR2 SVGIG (reference sequence). This CDR3 is built from 16 residues. The V gene lost 1 base and the J gene lost 5 bases, with 17 bases spanning the gap. CDR3 coding DNA: TGTGCCTGGAGTGCGATCGGGGGGGTAGGGAATGAAAAACTGTTTTTT. Its translation: CAWSAIGGVGNEKLFF.

J is TRBJ2-3 and V is TRBV7-2; D may be TRBD1 (5 bases). The CDR3 sequence is 13 residues long. Germline CDR1 reads SGHTA; CDR2 reads FQGNSA. V gave up 2 bases and J gave up 4 bases, with 7 bases separating them. This chain's CDR3 is CASSLWGPDTQYF. CDR3 sequence (DNA): TGTGCCAGCAGCTTATGGGGCCCAGATACGCAGTATTTT.

The CDR3 here is CASISQGDGRDREQYF. The CDR3 DNA reads as TGTGCCAGCATCTCCCAGGGCGACGGGAGGGACCGCGAGCAGTACTTC. The chain joins TRBV27 to TRBJ2-7, with TRBD2 matching over 8 bases. The germline gives CDR1 MNHEY, CDR2 SMNVEV (reference sequence). The CDR3 runs to 16 residues. The ends lost 7 bases at V and 6 bases at J; junction bases unmatched: 17.

The chain employs TRBV3-1 (or the pseudogene TRBV3-2) and TRBJ2-1; the match to TRBD1 covers 7 bases. The CDR3 runs 15 residues. Germline V gene data show CDR1 as LGHDT and CDR2 as YNNKEL (reference sequence). The V and J ends lost 4 bases and 9 bases, in that order; junction bases with no gene match: 12. For the CDR3, the DNA is TGTGCCAGCAGCCCAGCCGGGACAGTAAACCCTGAGCAGTTCTTC. Translated, it gives CASSPAGTVNPEQFF.

V and J are TRBV27 and TRBJ1-5, with a weak D call TRBD1 (5 bases). The V end lost 6 bases, the J end lost 6 bases, and 15 bases lay between the germline ends. This CDR3 comprises 14 residues. CDR1 is MNHEY and CDR2 is SMNVEV in the germline V gene (reference sequence). CDR3 protein: CASRPAGGVQPQHF. CDR3 sequence (DNA): TGTGCCAGCAGGCCAGCGGGGGGGGTTCAGCCCCAGCATTTT.

The sample holds a few counts of this clone. The chain carries TRBV14 and TRBJ1-6; D is unresolved. V lost 3 bases and J 11 bases, leaving 11 bases between the germline ends. The CDR3 covers 13 residues. CDR1 and CDR2 from the germline V gene are SGHDN and FVKESK. In DNA, the CDR3 is TGTGCCAGCAGCCACCGAACTCAGGCACCCCTCCACTTT. It codes for CASSHRTQAPLHF.

The chain is built from TRBV7-2 and TRBJ2-2; TRBD2 matches at 7 bases. Germline values: CDR1 SGHTA, CDR2 FQGNSA. V lost 1 base and J lost 4; bases outside the gene matches: 6. The CDR3 is 16 amino acids. The CDR3 here is CASSLVPGGGTGELFF. As DNA, the CDR3 is TGTGCCAGCAGCTTAGTTCCGGGGGGTGGCACCGGGGAGCTGTTTTTT.

This clone was detected only once. The chain is built from TRBV11-3 and TRBJ1-1; D gene uncertain. The CDR3 contains 15 residues. Germline CDR1 is SGHNT and CDR2 is YENEEA. The V and J ends lost 1 base and 0 bases respectively, with 9 bases between them. The CDR3 region is CASSLAVTLNTEAFF. The CDR3 bases are TGTGCCAGCAGCTTAGCGGTGACATTGAACACTGAAGCTTTCTTT.

This chain connects TRBV5-4 to TRBJ2-2; 13 bases line up with TRBD2. The CDR3 is 16 amino acids. J lost 7 bases, V lost 4 bases, and 7 bases had no gene match. The germline CDR1 and CDR2 sequences are SGHNT and YYREEE (reference sequence). In nucleotides, the CDR3 is TGTGCCAGCAGCCCACTAGCGGGAGGGCCGGGCGGGGAGCTGTTTTTT. This sequence encodes CASSPLAGGPGGELFF. The whole variable domain, filled in from reference TRBV5-4 and TRBJ2-2, reads ETGVTQSPTHLIKTRGQQVTLRCSSQSGHNTVSWYQQALGQGPQFIFQYYREEENGRGNFPPRFSGLQFPNYSSELNVNALELDDSALYLCASSPLAGGPGGELFFGEGSRLTVL.

The rearrangement joins TRBV5-5 to TRBJ1-1, with 10 bases that match TRBD1. Germline V gene lookup returns CDR1 SGHKS and CDR2 YYEKEE (reference sequence). V was clipped by 4 bases and J by 1 base; unmatched bases: 10. The CDR3 length is 17 residues. The CDR3 DNA reads TGTGCCAGCAGCCCCCGGGACAGGGGAATGAAGAACACTGAAGCTTTCTTT. Encoded protein: CASSPRDRGMKNTEAFF.

The rearrangement links TRBV19 to TRBJ2-3, with 7 positions matching TRBD1. This CDR3 has 13 residues. The germline V gene has CDR1 LNHDA and CDR2 SQIVND (reference sequence). Losses at the gene ends were 8 bases for V and 3 bases for J; bases not matched to a gene: 5. The CDR3 nucleotides are TGTGCCAGTCTTAAACAGGGGACAGATACGCAGTATTTT. This translates into CASLKQGTDTQYF. Drawing the rest from reference TRBV19 and TRBJ2-3, the complete variable domain is DGGITQSPKYLFRKEGQNVTLSCEQNLNHDAMYWYRQDPGQGLRLIYYSQIVNDFQKGDIAEGYSVSREKKESFPLTVTSAQKNPTAFYLCASLKQGTDTQYFGPGTRLTVL.

This chain joins TRBV7-2 and TRBJ1-4; weak D call: TRBD1 (5 bases). CDR3 length: 12 residues. Germline CDR1 is SGHTA and CDR2 is FQGNSA. V lost 4 bases and J lost 7, with 7 bases in between. The CDR3 nucleotides read TGTGCCAGCAGCTCCGGGGGTGAAAAACTGTTTTTT. It encodes CASSSGGEKLFF.

This clone was seen a few times. This rearrangement joins TRBV10-3 to TRBJ1-1; D might be TRBD1 (6 bases). This CDR3 is built from 17 residues. The V gene lost 6 bases and the J gene lost 2 bases, with 22 bases spanning the gap. Germline CDR1 is ENHRY and CDR2 is SYGVKD. CDR3 sequence: CAISGLRREGGNTEAFF. CDR3 nucleotides: TGTGCCATCAGCGGGTTGCGGAGGGAGGGGGGCAACACTGAAGCTTTCTTT.

Remarks on this clone: A junction end diverges from the germline sequence, so it may reflect a read error. The V call is TRBV11-3, the J call TRBJ2-7, with D perhaps matching TRBD1 (5 bases). There are 12 residues in the CDR3. Per the germline V gene, CDR1 is SGHNT and CDR2 is YENEEA. CDR3 nucleotides: TGTGCCAGCAGCGTAGACAGAAGAAAGCAGTACTTC. This codes for CASSVDRRKQYF.

The sample holds a few counts of this clone. The chain links TRBV9 to TRBJ2-1; TRBD1 might be the D (5 bases). V was clipped by 3 bases and J by 6 bases, with 13 bases between them. The CDR3 runs to 14 residues. The V gene's germline CDR1 is SGDLS and CDR2 YYNGEE. CDR3 region: CASSETNRFNEQFF. The CDR3 DNA follows: TGTGCCAGCAGCGAGACAAACAGGTTCAATGAGCAGTTCTTC.